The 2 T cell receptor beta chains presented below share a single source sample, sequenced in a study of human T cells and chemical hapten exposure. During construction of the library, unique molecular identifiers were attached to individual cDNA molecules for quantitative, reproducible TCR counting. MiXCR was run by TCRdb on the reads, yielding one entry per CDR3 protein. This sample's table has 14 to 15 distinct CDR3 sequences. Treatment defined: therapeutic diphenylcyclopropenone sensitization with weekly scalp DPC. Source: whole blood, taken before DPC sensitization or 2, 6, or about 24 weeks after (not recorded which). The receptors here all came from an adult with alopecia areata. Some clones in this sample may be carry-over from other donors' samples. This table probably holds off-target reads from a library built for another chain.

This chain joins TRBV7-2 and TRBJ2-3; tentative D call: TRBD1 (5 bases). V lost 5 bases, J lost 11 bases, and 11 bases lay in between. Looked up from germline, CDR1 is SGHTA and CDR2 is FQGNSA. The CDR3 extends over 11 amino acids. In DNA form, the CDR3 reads TGTGCCAGCAGCCTACAGACAGAGCAGTATTTT. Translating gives CASSLQTEQYF.

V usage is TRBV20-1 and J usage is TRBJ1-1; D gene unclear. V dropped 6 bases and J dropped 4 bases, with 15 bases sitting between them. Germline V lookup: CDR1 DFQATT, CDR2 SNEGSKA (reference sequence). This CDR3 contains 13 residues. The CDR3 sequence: CSATRPEGTEAFF. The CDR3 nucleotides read TGCAGTGCCACTCGACCTGAGGGCACTGAAGCTTTCTTT.